This T cell receptor beta chain was found in a study of T cells in Graves' hyperthyroidism and ophthalmopathy. With a duration under 2 months, the hyperthyroidism was newly diagnosed in patients aged 18 to 65. Fresh peripheral blood, around 9.2 ml of it, supplied the PBMCs. V gave up 8 bases and J gave up 4 bases, with 15 bases separating them. Germline CDR1 and CDR2: MNHEY and SMNVEV (reference sequence). The CDR3 sequence is 13 residues long. This clonotype has ten or more counts. Using RNA transcripts as the source, TCR beta CDR3 regions were amplified. Initially, a first-round RT-PCR of the TCR CDR3 employed the HTBI primer set. TCRdb ran MiXCR on the multiplex PCR reads and lists one entry per CDR3 protein. The sample consists of fewer than 650,000 distinct CDR3 sequences, approximately 15% of them appearing once.

The chain uses TRBV27 and TRBJ2-7, with D unresolved. Sequenced input: blood. The source is a woman under 40 with Graves' hyperthyroidism that later progressed to Graves' ophthalmopathy. CDR3 coding DNA: TGTGCCAGCGCCGTTAGGTCCCGGTACGAGCAGTACTTC. It encodes CASAVRSRYEQYF.